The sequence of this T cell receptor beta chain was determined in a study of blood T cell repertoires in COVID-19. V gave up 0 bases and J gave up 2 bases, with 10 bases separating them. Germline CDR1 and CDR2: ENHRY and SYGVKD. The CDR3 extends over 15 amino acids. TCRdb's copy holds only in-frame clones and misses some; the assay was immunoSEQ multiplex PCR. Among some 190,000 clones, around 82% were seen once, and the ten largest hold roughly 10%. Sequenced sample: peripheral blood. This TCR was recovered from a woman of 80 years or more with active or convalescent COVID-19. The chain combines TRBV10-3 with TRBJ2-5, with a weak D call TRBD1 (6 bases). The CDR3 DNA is TGTGCCATCAGTGAGTCGAACAGGGAACAAGAGACCCAGTACTTC. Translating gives CAISESNREQETQYF.